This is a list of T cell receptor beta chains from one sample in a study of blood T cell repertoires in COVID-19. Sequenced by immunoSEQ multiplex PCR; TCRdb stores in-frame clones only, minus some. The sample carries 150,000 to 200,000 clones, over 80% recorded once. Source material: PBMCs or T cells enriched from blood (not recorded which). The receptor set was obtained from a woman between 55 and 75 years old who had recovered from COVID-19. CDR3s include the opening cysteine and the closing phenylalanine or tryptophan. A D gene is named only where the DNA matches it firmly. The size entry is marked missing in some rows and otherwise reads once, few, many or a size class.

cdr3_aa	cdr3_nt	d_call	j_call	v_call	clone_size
CATSDIAGSADAQYF	TGTGCCACCAGTGATATAGCGGGCTCCGCCGATGCGCAGTATTTT	TRBD2	TRBJ2-3	TRBV24-1	.
CASSLGLVGTGAYEQYF	TGTGCCAGCAGCTTAGGCCTTGTAGGGACTGGAGCCTACGAGCAGTACTTC	.	TRBJ2-7	TRBV7-2	.
CASSSYRGPTYEQYF	TGTGCCAGCAGCTCATACAGGGGACCCACCTACGAGCAGTACTTC	TRBD1	TRBJ2-7	TRBV7-3	.
CASGMDRDEKLFF	TGTGCCAGCGGCATGGACAGGGACGAAAAACTGTTTTTT	TRBD1	TRBJ1-4	TRBV5-4	.
CASSPNRRPTEAFF	TGTGCCAGCAGCCCCAACCGCAGGCCGACTGAAGCTTTCTTT	.	TRBJ1-1	TRBV9	.
CASSTRTSGSADTQYF	TGTGCCAGCTCAACCCGGACTAGCGGGAGTGCAGATACGCAGTATTTT	TRBD2	TRBJ2-3	TRBV18	once
CASSLQGTGELFF	TGTGCCAGCAGCCTACAGGGGACCGGGGAGCTGTTTTTT	TRBD1	TRBJ2-2	TRBV7-3	once
CASSDSAPGQGWLGNQPQHF	TGTGCCAGCAGTGACAGCGCCCCGGGACAGGGATGGTTGGGCAATCAGCCCCAGCATTTT	TRBD1	TRBJ1-5	TRBV6-1	.
CASSLRQSSYNEQFF	TGCGCCAGCAGCTTGAGACAGAGCTCCTACAATGAGCAGTTCTTC	.	TRBJ2-1	TRBV5-1	.
CASSQDSASGYNEQFF	TGCGCCAGCAGCCAAGATTCGGCTAGCGGCTACAATGAGCAGTTCTTC	TRBD2	TRBJ2-1	TRBV4-1	once
CASSLVQGAGEQFF	TGTGCCAGCAGCTTAGTCCAGGGGGCGGGTGAGCAGTTCTTC	TRBD1	TRBJ2-1	TRBV7-2	.
CASSFNSGSRYNEQFF	TGTGCCAGCAGCTTCAATAGCGGGAGTAGATACAATGAGCAGTTCTTC	TRBD2	TRBJ2-1	TRBV11-2	.
CASSNSGSPHEQYF	TGTGCCAGTAGTAATAGCGGGAGTCCCCACGAGCAGTACTTC	TRBD2	TRBJ2-7	TRBV19	few
CASSQDMMSGRYNEQFF	TGTGCCAGCAGCCAAGACATGATGAGCGGGCGTTACAATGAGCAGTTCTTC	.	TRBJ2-1	TRBV3-1/TRBV3-2	.
CASSLGQEAPFGPLHF	TGTGCCAGCAGCTTGGGGCAGGAGGCGCCTTTTGGGCCCCTCCACTTT	.	TRBJ1-6	TRBV5-5	.
CASSLTHREDNSPLHF	TGCGCCAGCAGTCTTACCCACAGGGAAGATAATTCACCCCTCCACTTT	.	TRBJ1-6	TRBV10-2	.
CASSIRDAGVNEQFF	TGTGCCAGCAGCATCAGGGACGCGGGAGTCAATGAGCAGTTCTTC	TRBD2	TRBJ2-1	TRBV7-9	many
CASSLDSPSSYNSPLHF	TGTGCCAGCAGCTTGGACAGCCCGAGCTCCTATAATTCACCCCTCCACTTT	.	TRBJ1-6	TRBV27	.
CASSSYSPGQVSSYNEQFF	TGTGCCAGCAGCTCGTACTCTCCGGGACAGGTGAGCTCCTACAATGAGCAGTTCTTC	TRBD1	TRBJ2-1	TRBV13	.
CAWSKTPGGDTEAFF	TGTGCCTGGAGTAAAACCCCAGGGGGCGACACTGAAGCTTTCTTT	TRBD1	TRBJ1-1	TRBV30	.
CASSYEDGTDTQYF	TGTGCCAGCAGTTACGAAGACGGGACAGATACGCAGTATTTT	.	TRBJ2-3	TRBV13	.
CSVVADYGYTF	TGCAGCGTTGTTGCAGACTATGGCTACACCTTC	.	TRBJ1-2	TRBV29-1	few
CASSSTASNQPQHF	TGTGCCAGCAGCTCGACAGCTAGCAATCAGCCCCAGCATTTT	.	TRBJ1-5	TRBV7-2	.
CASSQGAGGGNTIYF	TGTGCCAGCAGCCAGGGGGCAGGCGGCGGAAACACCATATATTTT	TRBD1	TRBJ1-3	TRBV7-2	.
CASSGGGDKQETQYF	TGTGCCAGCAGTGGGGGTGGGGACAAACAAGAGACCCAGTACTTC	.	TRBJ2-5	TRBV2	.
CAINRELKHTIYF	TGTGCCATCAACCGGGAACTTAAACACACCATATATTTT	.	TRBJ1-3	TRBV10-3	.
CASSLWGAGELFF	TGTGCCAGCAGTTTATGGGGAGCCGGGGAGCTGTTTTTT	.	TRBJ2-2	TRBV12-3/TRBV12-4	.
CASKGGGSYNEQFF	TGTGCCAGCAAAGGGGGTGGGTCCTACAATGAGCAGTTCTTC	.	TRBJ2-1	TRBV7-2	.
CASSAYESYGYTF	TGTGCCAGCAGCGCCTACGAGAGCTATGGCTACACCTTC	.	TRBJ1-2	TRBV7-8	.
CASSLEGGTAFF	TGTGCCAGCAGCTTGGAAGGAGGGACAGCTTTCTTT	.	TRBJ1-1	TRBV5-5	.
CASSYSVRRPGGTEAFF	TGTGCCAGCAGTTACTCCGTAAGACGCCCGGGTGGAACTGAAGCTTTCTTT	.	TRBJ1-1	TRBV6-2/TRBV6-3	.
CASSEVALAGETQYF	TGTGCCAGCAGTGAAGTGGCACTAGCAGGAGAGACCCAGTACTTC	.	TRBJ2-5	TRBV6-1	.
CASSSPTGAYEQYF	TGTGCCAGCAGCTCCCCGACAGGGGCCTACGAGCAGTACTTC	TRBD1	TRBJ2-7	TRBV6-6	.
CASKMGGIGTGELFF	TGTGCCAGCAAAATGGGGGGGATTGGCACCGGGGAGCTGTTTTTT	TRBD2	TRBJ2-2	TRBV27	.
CSASLADQPQHF	TGCAGTGCTAGTTTGGCCGATCAGCCCCAGCATTTT	.	TRBJ1-5	TRBV20-1	.
CASGGLVFNEQFF	TGTGCCAGCGGGGGACTAGTGTTCAATGAGCAGTTCTTC	TRBD2	TRBJ2-1	TRBV2	.
CASSLSGGDTQYF	TGTGCCAGTAGTTTGTCGGGAGGAGATACGCAGTATTTT	TRBD2	TRBJ2-3	TRBV19	.
CASSQDPTGFTEQYF	TGTGCCAGCAGCCAAGATCCGACAGGGTTCACCGAGCAGTACTTC	TRBD1	TRBJ2-7	TRBV3-1/TRBV3-2	.
CASSAGGLYNEQFF	TGTGCCAGCTCAGCGGGGGGACTGTACAATGAGCAGTTCTTC	TRBD2	TRBJ2-1	TRBV18	.